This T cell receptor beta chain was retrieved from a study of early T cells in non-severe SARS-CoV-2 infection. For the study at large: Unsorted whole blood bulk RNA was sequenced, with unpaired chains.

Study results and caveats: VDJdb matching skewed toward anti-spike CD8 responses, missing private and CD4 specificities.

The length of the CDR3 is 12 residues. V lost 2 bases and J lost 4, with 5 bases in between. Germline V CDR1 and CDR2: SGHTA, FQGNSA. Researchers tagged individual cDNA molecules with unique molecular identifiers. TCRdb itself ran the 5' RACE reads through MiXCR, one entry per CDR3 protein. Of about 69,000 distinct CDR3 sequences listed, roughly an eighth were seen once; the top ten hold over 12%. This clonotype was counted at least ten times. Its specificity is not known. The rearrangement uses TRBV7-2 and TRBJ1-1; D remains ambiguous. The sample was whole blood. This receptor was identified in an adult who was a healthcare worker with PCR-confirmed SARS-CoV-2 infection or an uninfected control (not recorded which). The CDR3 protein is CASSLYLTEAFF. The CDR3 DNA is TGTGCCAGCAGCTTATACCTCACTGAAGCTTTCTTT.